This T cell receptor beta chain was recovered during a study of T cell repertoires in cytomegalovirus infection. For the study at large: Recently identified HLA-C-restricted and well-studied HLA-B-restricted CMV epitopes were used.

TCRdb redid the calling of the reads with MiXCR, one entry per CDR3 protein. This table has 680,000 or so distinct CDR3 sequences, around a third appearing once. This clonotype came up a few times. As yet, its antigen is unknown. Findings of the study overall: Adding up the frequency of public TCR beta families identified people who carried CMV plus the relevant HLA. In two of eight donors, the top clonotype was HLA-C-restricted CMV-specific.

The sample here was cultured PBMCs, taken from culture after CMV antigen stimulation. The clonotype was recovered from a human donor in good health (CMV status not recorded). Some clones in this sample may be carry-over from other donors' samples.

The CDR3 sequence is CATSSRLQGGTDTQYF. In DNA, the CDR3 is TGTGCCACCAGCTCCCGTTTACAAGGTGGCACAGATACGCAGTATTTT. The chain is built from TRBV15 and TRBJ2-3; D gene uncertain. Germline V gene sequence: CDR1 LNHNV, CDR2 YYDKDF (reference sequence). Deletions cut 5 bases from V and 1 base from J, with 16 bases between. This CDR3 contains 16 residues.